This T cell receptor (beta chain) comes out of a study of blood T cell repertoires in COVID-19. Study information: There were acute and convalescent COVID-19 samples, and they came from the United States, Italy and Spain. T cells, B-cell-depleted T cells, or PBMCs supplied cDNA or gDNA.

Measured with immunoSEQ multiplex PCR; TCRdb has only the in-frame clones, and not every one. Of more than 150,000 clones in the sample, around 86% were seen once. The V and J ends lost 2 bases and 1 base respectively, with 6 bases between them. CDR1 is SGHRS and CDR2 is YFSETQ in the germline V gene. This CDR3 has 14 residues. This receptor was identified in a man in his 70s who had recovered from COVID-19. Sequencing input: peripheral blood. The V and J genes are TRBV5-1 and TRBJ2-2; perhaps TRBD2 as D (5 bases). The CDR3 here is CASSLSGNTGELFF. The CDR3 DNA reads TGCGCCAGCAGCTTAAGCGGGAACACCGGGGAGCTGTTTTTT.